A selection of T cell receptor beta chains follows, all from one sample in a study of shared T cell receptors in the human thymus. Method: immunoSEQ multiplex PCR; TCRdb's copy keeps in-frame clones and lacks some. The profile shows about 380,000 clones, around 95% of them singletons. Sequenced sample: thymocytes. The receptor source for this set is a human donor. CDR3s include the opening cysteine and the closing phenylalanine or tryptophan. D genes are given only for firm matches. Clone sizes are given selectively: once, few, many, or a class where the clone is expanded.

V,D,size,J,CDR3,DNA
TRBV19,-,-,TRBJ1-1,CATTSRRTFEAFF,TGTGCCACCACTAGTAGGAGGACCTTTGAAGCTTTCTTT
TRBV6-4,TRBD1,-,TRBJ1-2,CASSRDRGRGYTF,TGTGCCAGCAGTCGGGACAGGGGGCGAGGCTACACCTTC
TRBV7-2,TRBD1,-,TRBJ1-3,CASSLDDRDGNTIYF,TGTGCCAGCAGCTTAGATGACAGGGATGGAAACACCATATATTTT
TRBV28,-,few,TRBJ2-7,CASSLYVVQLNPYEQYF,TGTGCCAGCAGTTTATACGTGGTTCAACTAAACCCCTACGAGCAGTACTTC
TRBV20-1,-,once,TRBJ2-5,CSANLMGLGYF,TGCAGTGCCAACCTGATGGGCCTAGGGTACTTC
TRBV27,TRBD1,once,TRBJ2-1,CATQHLEGATYNEQFF,TGTGCCACCCAGCACCTCGAGGGGGCTACCTACAATGAGCAGTTCTTC
TRBV28,TRBD1,-,TRBJ1-2,CASSLLTPRQGLWVYGYTF,TGTGCCAGCAGTTTATTGACCCCGCGACAGGGCCTATGGGTTTATGGCTACACCTTC
TRBV29-1,-,-,TRBJ1-2,CSVRPQWGGEGYTF,TGCAGCGTCCGCCCTCAGTGGGGGGGGGAAGGCTACACCTTC
TRBV6-5,-,-,TRBJ1-5,CASSYSESQPQHF,TGTGCCAGCAGTTACTCTGAGAGTCAGCCCCAGCATTTT
TRBV19,TRBD2,-,TRBJ2-3,CASSTLIAGESDTQYF,TGTGCCAGTAGTACCCTAATAGCGGGAGAGTCAGATACGCAGTATTTT
TRBV28,TRBD1,-,TRBJ1-1,CASSMLRGQPMNTEAFF,TGTGCCAGCAGTATGCTAAGGGGACAGCCAATGAACACTGAAGCTTTCTTT